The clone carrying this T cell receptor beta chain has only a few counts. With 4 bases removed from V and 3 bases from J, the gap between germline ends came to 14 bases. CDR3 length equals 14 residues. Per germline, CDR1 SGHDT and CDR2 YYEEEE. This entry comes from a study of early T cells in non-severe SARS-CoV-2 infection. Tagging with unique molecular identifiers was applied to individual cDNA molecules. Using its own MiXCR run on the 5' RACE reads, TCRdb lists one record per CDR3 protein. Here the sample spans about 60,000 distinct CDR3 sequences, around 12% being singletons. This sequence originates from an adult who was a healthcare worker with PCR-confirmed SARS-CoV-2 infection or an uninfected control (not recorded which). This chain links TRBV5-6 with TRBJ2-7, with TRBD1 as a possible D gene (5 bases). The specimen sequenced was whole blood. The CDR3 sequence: CASSRKDNRYEQYF. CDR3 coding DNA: TGTGCCAGCAGCCGTAAGGACAACCGCTACGAGCAGTACTTC.